This T cell receptor (beta chain) was sequenced for a study of blood T cell repertoires in COVID-19. As processed by the authors: Estimated nucleated cell counts came from reference gene primer amplification. The method was immunoSEQ multiplex PCR; TCRdb's version includes in-frame clones alone and lacks a portion of them. V and J calls plus clone size are reproduced from that table; the DNA served to infer D and trimming. The table includes 150,000 or so clones, over 70% detected once. V lost 3 bases to trimming and J lost 5 bases, with 3 bases between them. The CDR3 contains 11 residues. Germline V gene lookup returns CDR1 LNHDA and CDR2 SQIVND (reference sequence).

This TCR was sampled from a human donor in a cohort sampled during active COVID-19. The rearrangement links TRBV19 to TRBJ2-3, with unresolved D. Sequenced material: peripheral blood. The DNA of the CDR3 is TGTGCCAGTAGTATTAAAGATACGCAGTATTTT. This translates into CASSIKDTQYF.